The 27 T cell receptor beta chains below come from one sample, sequenced in a study of blood T cell repertoires in COVID-19. Data came from immunoSEQ multiplex PCR; TCRdb stores just in-frame clones and leaves some out. The repertoire holds around 320,000 clones, with around nine tenths as singletons. Sequenced sample: PBMCs or T cells enriched from blood (not recorded which). The receptors shown here come from a woman aged 25 to 39 who had been exposed to COVID-19.

This chain joins TRBV7-9 and TRBJ1-1; D perhaps matches TRBD1 (6 bases). The CDR3 is 14 amino acids. The V end was cut by 3 bases, the J end by 1 base, with 9 bases between. The V gene's germline CDR1 is SEHNR and CDR2 FQNEAQ (reference sequence). DNA of the CDR3: TGTGCCAGCAGCTTCCAGGGGACGAACACTGAAGCTTTCTTT. Its translation: CASSFQGTNTEAFF.

The chain uses TRBV5-1 and TRBJ1-6; tentatively, D is TRBD1 (6 bases). CDR1 is SGHRS, CDR2 YFSETQ, per germline. This CDR3 comprises 15 residues. Trimming removed 0 bases from V and 7 bases from J, with 11 bases in between. CDR3 bases: TGCGCCAGCAGCTTGGATCCGGGGACAAATTCACCCCTCCACTTT. As protein: CASSLDPGTNSPLHF.

J is TRBJ2-2 and V is TRBV5-1; TRBD1 aligns across 7 bases. The J segment lost 2 bases and the V segment lost 2 bases, leaving 9 bases of the junction unmatched. CDR1 is SGHRS, CDR2 YFSETQ, per germline. The CDR3 has 17 amino acids. CDR3 amino acids: CASSFLGQDSNTGELFF. CDR3 DNA sequence: TGCGCCAGCAGCTTCCTAGGACAGGACAGTAACACCGGGGAGCTGTTTTTT.

This sequence joins TRBV7-2 and TRBJ1-2; possible D gene TRBD1, 5 bases. CDR3 length: 13 amino acids. Trimming took 1 base from V and 8 from J, leaving 11 bases between them. CDR1 SGHTA and CDR2 FQGNSA come from the germline V gene. CDR3 DNA sequence: TGTGCCAGCAGCTTAGGCAGGGCAGGAGGCTACACCTTC. This sequence encodes CASSLGRAGGYTF.

The chain is built from TRBV15 and TRBJ1-6; 7 bases are shared with TRBD1. Germline CDR1 LNHNV, CDR2 YYDKDF (reference sequence). J gave up 6 bases and V 0 bases, and 5 bases lay outside the gene matches. This CDR3 has 16 amino acids. CDR3 in amino acids: CATSREGTVLNSPLHF. The CDR3 nucleotides read TGTGCCACCAGCAGAGAGGGGACAGTGCTTAATTCACCCCTCCACTTT.

This sequence joins TRBV29-1 and TRBJ2-2, with a weak D call TRBD1 (7 bases). Germline V CDR1 and CDR2: SQVTM, ANQGSEA. Deletions cut 2 bases from V and 7 bases from J, with 26 bases between. The CDR3 is 18 amino acids. CDR3 coding DNA: TGCAGCGTTGAACACGGGGGACAGCGCCGAGTCCTCAGCGGGGAGCTGTTTTTT. It codes for CSVEHGGQRRVLSGELFF.

The chain is built from TRBV28 and TRBJ1-2, with 7 bases matching TRBD1. The germline CDR1 and CDR2 sequences are MDHEN and SYDVKM. The CDR3 sequence is 17 residues long. After removal of 6 bases from V and 0 bases from J, the junction contained 13 bases not matched to a gene. Here the CDR3 DNA reads TGTGCCAGCAGACCAACGCTGGGGACAGACACTAACTATGGCTACACCTTC. Its protein product is CASRPTLGTDTNYGYTF.

V gene TRBV9 combines with J gene TRBJ2-7, with 7 bases aligning to TRBD2. The CDR3 has 16 amino acids. Germline V lookup: CDR1 SGDLS, CDR2 YYNGEE. The trim removed 0 bases at V and 5 bases at J, leaving 11 bases unmatched. The CDR3 loop is CASSVAPTGGSNEQYF. As DNA, the CDR3 is TGTGCCAGCAGCGTAGCTCCAACGGGGGGTTCCAACGAGCAGTACTTC.

V is TRBV5-1 and J is TRBJ2-7; TRBD1 matches at 9 bases. CDR1 is SGHRS and CDR2 is YFSETQ in the germline V gene. This CDR3 contains 14 residues. Germline trimming cut 5 bases from V and 7 bases from J; bases unmatched to any gene: 10. The CDR3 is CASSPGTGPGEQYF. In nucleotides, the CDR3 is TGCGCCAGCAGTCCCGGGACAGGGCCGGGGGAGCAGTACTTC. Full variable domain (remainder filled in from reference TRBV5-1 and TRBJ2-7): KAGVTQTPRYLIKTRGQQVTLSCSPISGHRSVSWYQQTPGQGLQFLFEYFSETQRNKGNFPGRFSGRQFSNSRSEMNVSTLELGDSALYLCASSPGTGPGEQYFGPGTRLTVT.

This chain links TRBV5-1 with TRBJ2-1; the match to TRBD1 covers 7 bases. Germline V gene lookup returns CDR1 SGHRS and CDR2 YFSETQ. The CDR3 sequence is 13 residues long. Germline trimming cut 0 bases from V and 12 bases from J; bases unmatched to any gene: 6. This chain's CDR3 is CASSLDRGSRQFF. The DNA for the CDR3 is TGCGCCAGCAGCTTGGACAGGGGAAGCCGGCAGTTCTTC.

The J gene is TRBJ2-7, the V gene TRBV3-1 (or the pseudogene TRBV3-2), with TRBD2 matching 8 bases. Germline loops: CDR1 LGHDT, CDR2 YNNKEL (reference sequence). The CDR3 is made up of 13 amino acids. V was pared by 4 bases and J by 3 bases, with 2 bases of the junction left unmatched. CDR3 in DNA: TGTGCCAGCAGCCGGACTAGCAACTACGAGCAGTACTTC. It codes for CASSRTSNYEQYF.

The rearrangement joins TRBV12-5 to TRBJ1-1; D is unclear. V was pared by 0 bases and J by 1 base, with 6 bases between. The CDR3 loop spans 14 amino acids. Per germline, CDR1 LGHNT and CDR2 FRNRAP. CDR3 sequence (DNA): TGTGCTAGTGGTTTGGTACTAGGGAACACTGAAGCTTTCTTT. It yields the protein CASGLVLGNTEAFF.

This chain connects TRBV5-8 to TRBJ1-2; D is perhaps TRBD1 (5 bases). The CDR3 loop spans 15 amino acids. Germline lookup yields CDR1 SGHTS and CDR2 YDEGEE. V dropped 4 bases and J dropped 4 bases, with 17 bases sitting between them. As DNA, the CDR3 is TGTGCCAGCAGCCATCGTCGGGGGTTGGGCTATGGCTACACCTTC. Amino acids: CASSHRRGLGYGYTF.

V usage is TRBV7-8 and J usage is TRBJ1-1; D call uncertain. The CDR3 loop spans 14 amino acids. Per the germline V gene, CDR1 is SGHVS and CDR2 is FQNEAQ. V was trimmed by 1 base and J by 4 bases, leaving 10 bases between them. The CDR3 DNA sequence: TGTGCCAGCAGCTTAGGTGTCCACGGCACTGAAGCTTTCTTT. Its protein is CASSLGVHGTEAFF.

This chain connects TRBV4-3 to TRBJ2-2; a weak D match, TRBD1 (5 bases). The ends were cut back, 4 bases at V and 8 bases at J, with 11 bases in the middle. From germline, CDR1 is LGHNA and CDR2 YSLEER. The CDR3 has 13 residues. DNA of the CDR3: TGCGCCAGCAGCCTACAAGGGGTGGGGGAGCTGTTTTTT. Its protein product is CASSLQGVGELFF.

The chain is built from TRBV2 and TRBJ2-3, with 8 bases matching TRBD2. Unmatched junction bases numbered 4, after V lost 6 bases and J lost 2 bases. Germline lookup yields CDR1 SNHLY and CDR2 FYNNEI. The CDR3 has 14 residues. Here the CDR3 DNA reads TGTGCCAGCAGAGCGGGGGCGCACACAGATACGCAGTATTTT. This translates into CASRAGAHTDTQYF.

The chain has TRBV14 and TRBJ1-4; 8 positions match TRBD1. The V segment lost 6 bases and the J segment 3 bases; nucleotides outside the gene matches: 6. This CDR3 comprises 15 residues. CDR1 is SGHDN, CDR2 FVKESK, per germline. The CDR3 DNA reads TGTGCCAGCAGTCCAGGGGGCCTGGCTAATGAAAAACTGTTTTTT. Its protein is CASSPGGLANEKLFF.

CDR3 protein: CASSPTSGGGEQFF. The CDR3 DNA reads TGTGCCAGCAGCCCAACTAGCGGGGGCGGCGAGCAGTTCTTC. The V call is TRBV7-3, the J call TRBJ2-1, with 11 bases lining up with TRBD2. Losses at the gene ends were 5 bases for V and 10 bases for J; bases not matched to a gene: 7. The CDR3 spans 14 residues. CDR1 is SGHTA, CDR2 FQGTGA, per germline.

This clone was recorded only once. The chain employs TRBV10-3 and TRBJ2-5, with 9 bases lining up with TRBD2. Trimming cost V 8 bases and J 2 bases; bases outside gene matches: 12. This CDR3 has 16 amino acids. CDR1 ENHRY and CDR2 SYGVKD come from the germline V gene. CDR3 sequence (DNA): TGTGCCATCGGGGGCATAGCGGGGGACTTACAAGAGACCCAGTACTTC. This translates into CAIGGIAGDLQETQYF.

V usage is TRBV7-2 and J usage is TRBJ2-5; maybe TRBD2 (6 bases). Trimming removed 1 base from V and 1 base from J, with 13 bases in between. The CDR3 extends over 16 amino acids. CDR1 and CDR2 from the germline V gene are SGHTA and FQGNSA. CDR3 bases: TGTGCCAGCAGCTTAGTAACCGGACTAACCCAAGAGACCCAGTACTTC. The encoded protein is CASSLVTGLTQETQYF. The variable domain in full, completed from reference TRBV7-2 and TRBJ2-5, reads GAGVSQSPSNKVTEKGKDVELRCDPISGHTALYWYRQSLGQGLEFLIYFQGNSAPDKSGLPSDRFSAERTGGSVSTLTIQRTQQEDSAVYLCASSLVTGLTQETQYFGPGTRLLVL.

This clone has just one count. The chain uses TRBV6-5 and TRBJ1-3; 8 bases align to TRBD1. Germline CDR1 and CDR2: MNHEY and SVGAGI. The CDR3 is 15 residues long. Trimming cost V 6 bases and J 2 bases; bases outside gene matches: 6. The CDR3 spells CASRNPQGAGNTIYF. CDR3 DNA sequence: TGTGCCAGCAGGAATCCACAGGGGGCTGGAAACACCATATATTTT.

The chain recombines TRBV29-1 with TRBJ1-1; 7 bases fit TRBD1. CDR1 is SQVTM and CDR2 is ANQGSEA in the germline V gene. The J segment lost 6 bases and the V segment lost 4 bases, leaving 2 bases of the junction unmatched. The CDR3 runs 11 residues. The CDR3 here is CSVVTGAEAFF. In DNA, the CDR3 is TGCAGCGTTGTAACAGGGGCTGAAGCTTTCTTT. Together with reference TRBV29-1 and TRBJ1-1, the CDR3 gives the full variable domain: SAVISQKPSRDICQRGTSLTIQCQVDSQVTMMFWYRQQPGQSLTLIATANQGSEATYESGFVIDKFPISRPNLTFSTLTVSNMSPEDSSIYLCSVVTGAEAFFGQGTRLTVV.

This chain connects TRBV19 to TRBJ1-3; D remains unclear. V was trimmed by 6 bases and J by 0 bases, leaving 12 bases between them. The CDR3 covers 15 residues. Germline loops: CDR1 LNHDA, CDR2 SQIVND (reference sequence). In DNA form, the CDR3 reads TGTGCCAGTAGAGTCAGTGGTTCCTCTGGAAACACCATATATTTT. It translates to CASRVSGSSGNTIYF.

This chain links TRBV6-5 with TRBJ1-2, with D maybe TRBD1 (6 bases). Germline CDR1 reads MNHEY; CDR2 reads SVGAGI. This CDR3 is built from 14 residues. The V and J ends lost 8 bases and 7 bases respectively, with 20 bases between them. CDR3 region: CASSVRGQTSGYTF. In nucleotides, the CDR3 is TGTGCCAGCTCAGTGCGGGGGCAGACAAGTGGCTACACCTTC.

Here the CDR3 reads CASSLRRAGDYNEQFF. In DNA, the CDR3 is TGCGCCAGCAGCCTCCGGCGGGCGGGGGACTACAATGAGCAGTTCTTC. The chain employs TRBV5-1 and TRBJ2-1; 7 nucleotides agree with TRBD2. Trimming took 4 bases from V and 3 from J; bases not matched to a gene: 10. The CDR3 has 16 amino acids. Germline V gene lookup returns CDR1 SGHRS and CDR2 YFSETQ.

The J gene is TRBJ2-1, the V gene TRBV12-5, with TRBD2 identical over 7 bases. This CDR3 spans 18 amino acids. Germline-derived CDR1 and CDR2 are LGHNT and FRNRAP. The trim removed 0 bases at V and 13 bases at J, leaving 21 bases unmatched. The CDR3 sequence is CASGLVRFGTGGTIPQFF. Here the CDR3 DNA reads TGTGCTAGTGGTTTGGTACGATTTGGGACGGGGGGTACTATTCCCCAGTTCTTC.

This chain joins TRBV5-4 and TRBJ2-5; 8 bases match TRBD1. Germline CDR1 reads SGHNT; CDR2 reads YYREEE (reference sequence). V dropped 3 bases and J dropped 5; count of bases not matched to a gene: 3. This CDR3 is built from 13 residues. The CDR3 region has the DNA TGTGCCAGCAGCTCCACAGGGGGGGAGACCCAGTACTTC. Amino acid sequence: CASSSTGGETQYF. Full variable domain (remainder filled in from reference TRBV5-4 and TRBJ2-5): ETGVTQSPTHLIKTRGQQVTLRCSSQSGHNTVSWYQQALGQGPQFIFQYYREEENGRGNFPPRFSGLQFPNYSSELNVNALELDDSALYLCASSSTGGETQYFGPGTRLLVL.